The 10 T cell receptor beta chains below come from one sample, sequenced in a study of cytomegalovirus exposure and HLA in healthy donors (dated by TCRdb to between 2016 and 2019). Receptor amplification or capture employed the immunoSEQ multiplex PCR assay. For the multiplex PCR, a mixture combining 60 forward primers for TCR Vbeta segments and 13 reverse primers for TCR Jbeta segments was used. TCRdb re-hosts the immuneACCESS table, in-frame sequences only. Its copies lack some clones; in the studies checked, an unresolved V gene accounts for under half of them, and the cause for the rest is not known. In this sample the table shows around 120,000 clones, roughly 80% of which occur a single time. The leading ten clones occupy about 30% of the sample. The material sequenced was PBMCs. The receptors come from a man between 60 and 75 years old in good health and CMV-seropositive.

V is TRBV6-5 and J is TRBJ1-1; TRBD1 agrees at 8 bases. J was trimmed by 4 bases and V by 0 bases; bases with no gene match: 4. The CDR3 loop spans 15 amino acids. Germline lookup yields CDR1 MNHEY and CDR2 SVGAGI. The CDR3 here is CASSYSGTGGTEAFF. CDR3 sequence (DNA): TGTGCCAGCAGTTACTCCGGGACAGGAGGCACTGAAGCTTTCTTT.

The chain joins TRBV28 to TRBJ1-1, with TRBD1 matching 8 bases. CDR1 is MDHEN and CDR2 is SYDVKM in the germline V gene. Trimming removed 5 bases from V and 6 bases from J; junction bases left unmatched: 11. The CDR3 is made up of 15 amino acids. The CDR3 here is CASSIPLGQGPEAFF. The CDR3 coding sequence is TGTGCCAGCAGTATCCCTCTAGGACAGGGTCCTGAAGCTTTCTTT.

The genes are TRBV5-1 and TRBJ2-7, with 8 nucleotides matching TRBD1. From germline, CDR1 is SGHRS and CDR2 YFSETQ. This CDR3 spans 14 amino acids. Trimming removed 4 bases from V and 4 bases from J; junction bases left unmatched: 7. The CDR3: CASSPDRVDYEQYF. DNA of the CDR3: TGCGCCAGCAGCCCGGACAGGGTGGATTACGAGCAGTACTTC.

This chain joins TRBV28 and TRBJ2-1, with D perhaps matching TRBD2 (6 bases). Germline V CDR1 and CDR2: MDHEN, SYDVKM. V was pared by 6 bases and J by 5 bases, with 11 bases between. This CDR3 spans 13 amino acids. The CDR3 protein is CASSRENDNEQFF. For the CDR3, the DNA is TGTGCCAGCAGCCGGGAGAATGACAATGAGCAGTTCTTC.

The chain joins TRBV2 to TRBJ1-5; a weak D match, TRBD1 (6 bases). Deletions cut 4 bases from V and 4 bases from J, with 8 bases between. The CDR3 is made up of 13 amino acids. CDR1 is SNHLY, CDR2 FYNNEI, per germline. Here the CDR3 reads CASSVGQNQPQHF. DNA of the CDR3: TGTGCCAGCAGTGTAGGACAGAATCAGCCCCAGCATTTT. The full variable domain, rest sourced from reference TRBV2 and TRBJ1-5, is EPEVTQTPSHQVTQMGQEVILRCVPISNHLYFYWYRQILGQKVEFLVSFYNNEISEKSEIFDDQFSVERPDGSNFTLKIRSTKLEDSAMYFCASSVGQNQPQHFGDGTRLSIL.

This sequence joins TRBV6-6 and TRBJ2-5; possible D gene TRBD2, 5 bases. CDR3 length: 14 residues. The V and J ends lost 5 bases and 3 bases respectively, with 13 bases between them. Germline values: CDR1 MNHNY, CDR2 SVGAGI (reference sequence). CDR3 protein: CASSPTTVKETQYF. CDR3 bases: TGTGCCAGCAGTCCGACTACAGTAAAAGAGACCCAGTACTTC.

This chain joins TRBV7-2 and TRBJ1-5; TRBD1 might be the D (6 bases). CDR3 length: 14 residues. V lost 4 bases and J 5 bases, leaving 12 bases between the germline ends. Germline CDR1 reads SGHTA; CDR2 reads FQGNSA. CDR3 in DNA: TGTGCCAGCAGCTCCAGGGGATGGGATCAGCCCCAGCATTTT. Translated: CASSSRGWDQPQHF.

J is TRBJ2-5 and V is TRBV5-1, with 10 bases matching TRBD2. V lost 0 bases, J lost 1 base, and 0 bases stayed unmatched. This CDR3 region has 15 residues. Germline CDR1 reads SGHRS; CDR2 reads YFSETQ. The chain's CDR3 is CASSLGTSGQETQYF. Here the CDR3 DNA reads TGCGCCAGCAGCTTGGGGACTAGCGGCCAAGAGACCCAGTACTTC.

The V and J genes are TRBV5-4 and TRBJ2-3, with TRBD2 matching 7 bases. Germline V CDR1 and CDR2: SGHNT, YYREEE (reference sequence). J gave up 2 bases and V 1 base, and 4 bases lay outside the gene matches. The CDR3 covers 15 residues. The CDR3 nucleotides are TGTGCCAGCAGCTTGTCGGGGACTAACACAGATACGCAGTATTTT. It codes for CASSLSGTNTDTQYF.

The chain carries TRBV5-6 and TRBJ1-3; D possibly corresponds to TRBD1 (5 bases). Germline loops: CDR1 SGHDT, CDR2 YYEEEE. V lost 0 bases and J lost 4, with 17 bases in between. There are 17 residues in the CDR3. The CDR3 nucleotides read TGTGCCAGCAGCTTGGCCAGCAGGGTTCTAGGCGGAAACACCATATATTTT. It yields the protein CASSLASRVLGGNTIYF.